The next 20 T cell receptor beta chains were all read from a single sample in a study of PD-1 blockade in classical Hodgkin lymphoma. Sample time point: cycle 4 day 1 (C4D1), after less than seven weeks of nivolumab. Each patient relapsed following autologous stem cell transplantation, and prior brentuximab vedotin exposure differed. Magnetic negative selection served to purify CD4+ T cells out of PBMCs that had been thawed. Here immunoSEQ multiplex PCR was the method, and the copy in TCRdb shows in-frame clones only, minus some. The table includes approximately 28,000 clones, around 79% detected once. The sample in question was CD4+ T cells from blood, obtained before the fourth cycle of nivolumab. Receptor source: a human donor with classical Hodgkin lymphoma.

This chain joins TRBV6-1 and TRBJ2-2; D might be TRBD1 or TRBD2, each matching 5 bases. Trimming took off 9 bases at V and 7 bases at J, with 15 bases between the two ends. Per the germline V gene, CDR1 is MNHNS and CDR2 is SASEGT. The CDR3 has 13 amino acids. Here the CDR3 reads CARGVGFGGELFF. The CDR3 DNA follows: TGTGCCAGGGGGGTGGGGTTCGGCGGGGAGCTGTTTTTT.

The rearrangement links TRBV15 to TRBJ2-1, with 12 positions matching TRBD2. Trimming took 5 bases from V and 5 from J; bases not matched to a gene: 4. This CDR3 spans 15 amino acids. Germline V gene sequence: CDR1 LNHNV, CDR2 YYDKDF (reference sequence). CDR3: CATSGLAGGNNEQFF. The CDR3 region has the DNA TGTGCCACCAGCGGGCTAGCGGGAGGGAACAATGAGCAGTTCTTC.

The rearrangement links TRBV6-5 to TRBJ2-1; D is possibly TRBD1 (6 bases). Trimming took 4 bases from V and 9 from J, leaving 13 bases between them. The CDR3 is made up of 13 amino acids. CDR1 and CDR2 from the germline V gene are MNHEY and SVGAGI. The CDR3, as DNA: TGTGCCAGCAGTTGGGACATCATGAGTGAGCAGTTCTTC. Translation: CASSWDIMSEQFF.

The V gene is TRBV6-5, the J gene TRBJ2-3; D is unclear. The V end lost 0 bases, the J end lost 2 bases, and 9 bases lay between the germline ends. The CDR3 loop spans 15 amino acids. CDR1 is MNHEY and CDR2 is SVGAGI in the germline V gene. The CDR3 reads CASSYSLADTDTQYF. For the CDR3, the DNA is TGTGCCAGCAGTTACTCCTTGGCCGACACAGATACGCAGTATTTT.

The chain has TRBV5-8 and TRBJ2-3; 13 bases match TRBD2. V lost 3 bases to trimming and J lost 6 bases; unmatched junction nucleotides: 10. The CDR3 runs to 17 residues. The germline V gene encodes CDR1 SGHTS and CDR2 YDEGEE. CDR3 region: CASSWTLLAGGRDTQYF. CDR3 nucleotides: TGTGCCAGCAGCTGGACCTTACTAGCGGGAGGGCGCGATACGCAGTATTTT.

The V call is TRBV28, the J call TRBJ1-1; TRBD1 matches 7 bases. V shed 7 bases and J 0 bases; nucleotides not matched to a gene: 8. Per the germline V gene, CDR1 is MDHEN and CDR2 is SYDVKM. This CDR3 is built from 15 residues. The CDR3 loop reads CASTQGDRLNTEAFF. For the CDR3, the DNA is TGTGCCAGCACTCAAGGGGACAGACTGAACACTGAAGCTTTCTTT.

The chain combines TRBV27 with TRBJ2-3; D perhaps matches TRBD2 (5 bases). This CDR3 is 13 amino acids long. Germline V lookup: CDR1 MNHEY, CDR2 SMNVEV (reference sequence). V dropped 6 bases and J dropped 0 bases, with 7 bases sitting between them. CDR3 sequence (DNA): TGTGCCAGCAGAGGAGGAAGCACAGATACGCAGTATTTT. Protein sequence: CASRGGSTDTQYF.

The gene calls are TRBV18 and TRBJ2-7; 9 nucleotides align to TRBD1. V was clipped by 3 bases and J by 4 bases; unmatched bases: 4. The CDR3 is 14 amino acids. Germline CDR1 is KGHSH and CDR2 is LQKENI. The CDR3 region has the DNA TGTGCCAGCTCACCGACCGGGACAGGGTACGAGCAGTACTTC. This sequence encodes CASSPTGTGYEQYF.

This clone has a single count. The CDR3 loop reads CASSLRWEPNEKLFF. CDR3 in DNA: TGTGCCAGCAGTTTGAGGTGGGAACCTAATGAAAAACTGTTTTTT. The chain uses TRBV27 and TRBJ1-4; D call uncertain. Trimming removed 3 bases at V and 3 bases at J, with 11 bases between. Germline values: CDR1 MNHEY, CDR2 SMNVEV (reference sequence). The CDR3 runs to 15 residues.

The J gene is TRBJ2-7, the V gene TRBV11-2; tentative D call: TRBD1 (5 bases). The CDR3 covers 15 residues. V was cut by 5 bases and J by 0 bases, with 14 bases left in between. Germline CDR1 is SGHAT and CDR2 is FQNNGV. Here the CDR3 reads CASSRSDSHSYEQYF. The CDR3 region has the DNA TGTGCCAGCAGCCGATCTGACAGTCACTCCTACGAGCAGTACTTC. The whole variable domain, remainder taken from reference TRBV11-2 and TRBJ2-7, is EAGVAQSPRYKIIEKRQSVAFWCNPISGHATLYWYQQILGQGPKLLIQFQNNGVVDDSQLPKDRFSAERLKGVDSTLKIQPAKLEDSAVYLCASSRSDSHSYEQYFGPGTRLTVT.

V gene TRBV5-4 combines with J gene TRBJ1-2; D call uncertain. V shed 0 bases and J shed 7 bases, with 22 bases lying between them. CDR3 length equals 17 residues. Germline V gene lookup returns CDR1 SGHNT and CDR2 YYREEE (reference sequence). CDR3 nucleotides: TGTGCCAGCAGCTTGGCGACGGGCGGCGCTTCTACTATTGGCTACACCTTC. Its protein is CASSLATGGASTIGYTF.

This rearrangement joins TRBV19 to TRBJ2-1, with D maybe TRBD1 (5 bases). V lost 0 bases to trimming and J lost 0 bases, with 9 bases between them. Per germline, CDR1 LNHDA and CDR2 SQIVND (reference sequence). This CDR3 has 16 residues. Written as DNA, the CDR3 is TGTGCCAGTAGTATAGATCCGCAGGGCTCCTACAATGAGCAGTTCTTC. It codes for CASSIDPQGSYNEQFF.

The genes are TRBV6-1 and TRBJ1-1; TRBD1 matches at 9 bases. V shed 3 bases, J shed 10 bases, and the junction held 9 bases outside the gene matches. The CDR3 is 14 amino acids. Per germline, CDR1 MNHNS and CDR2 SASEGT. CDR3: CASSEWDRVLVAFF. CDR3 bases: TGTGCCAGCAGTGAGTGGGACAGGGTTCTTGTAGCTTTCTTT.

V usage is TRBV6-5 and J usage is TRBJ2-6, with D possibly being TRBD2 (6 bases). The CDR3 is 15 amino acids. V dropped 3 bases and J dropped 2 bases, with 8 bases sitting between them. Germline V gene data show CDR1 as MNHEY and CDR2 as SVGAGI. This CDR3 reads CASSYGGAGANVLTF. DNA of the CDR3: TGTGCCAGCAGTTATGGAGGGGCTGGGGCCAACGTCCTGACTTTC.

CDR3 loop: CASSLIHPGDEQYF. The CDR3 DNA follows: TGTGCCAGCAGCTTAATACACCCCGGGGACGAGCAGTACTTC. This chain links TRBV7-9 with TRBJ2-7; maybe TRBD2 (5 bases). V was trimmed by 2 bases and J by 5 bases, leaving 13 bases between them. Per germline, CDR1 SEHNR and CDR2 FQNEAQ (reference sequence). This CDR3 is built from 14 residues.

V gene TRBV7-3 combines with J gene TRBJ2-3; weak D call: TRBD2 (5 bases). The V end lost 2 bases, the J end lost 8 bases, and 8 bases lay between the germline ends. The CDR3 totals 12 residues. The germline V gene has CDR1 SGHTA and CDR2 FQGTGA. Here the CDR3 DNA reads TGTGCCAGCAGCTTACTAGCCGGTACGCAGTATTTT. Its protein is CASSLLAGTQYF.

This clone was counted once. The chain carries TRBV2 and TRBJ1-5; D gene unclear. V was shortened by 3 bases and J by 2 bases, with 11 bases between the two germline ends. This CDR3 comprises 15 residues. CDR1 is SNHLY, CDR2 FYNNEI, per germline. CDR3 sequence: CASSEEGPGNQPQHF. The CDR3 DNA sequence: TGTGCCAGCAGTGAGGAGGGCCCTGGCAATCAGCCCCAGCATTTT.

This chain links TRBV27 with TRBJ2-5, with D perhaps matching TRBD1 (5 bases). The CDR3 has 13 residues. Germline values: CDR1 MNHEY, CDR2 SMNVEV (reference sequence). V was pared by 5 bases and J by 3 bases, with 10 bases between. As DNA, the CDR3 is TGTGCCAGCAGTAGACAGAAAAAAGAGACCCAGTACTTC. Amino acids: CASSRQKKETQYF.

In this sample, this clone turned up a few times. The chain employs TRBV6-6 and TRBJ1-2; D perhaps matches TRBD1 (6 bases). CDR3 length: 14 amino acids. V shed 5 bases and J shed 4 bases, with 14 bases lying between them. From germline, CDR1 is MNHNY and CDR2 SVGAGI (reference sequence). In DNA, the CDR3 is TGTGCCAGCAGTGGGGGGGCGCCTTTCTATGGCTACACCTTC. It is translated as CASSGGAPFYGYTF.

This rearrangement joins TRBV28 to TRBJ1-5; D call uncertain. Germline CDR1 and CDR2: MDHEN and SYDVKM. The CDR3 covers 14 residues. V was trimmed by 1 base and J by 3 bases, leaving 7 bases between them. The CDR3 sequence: CASSLSGTNQPQHF. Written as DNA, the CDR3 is TGTGCCAGCAGTTTATCCGGAACCAATCAGCCCCAGCATTTT. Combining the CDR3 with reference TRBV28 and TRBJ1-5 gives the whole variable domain DVKVTQSSRYLVKRTGEKVFLECVQDMDHENMFWYRQDPGLGLRLIYFSYDVKMKEKGDIPEGYSVSREKKERFSLILESASTNQTSMYLCASSLSGTNQPQHFGDGTRLSIL.